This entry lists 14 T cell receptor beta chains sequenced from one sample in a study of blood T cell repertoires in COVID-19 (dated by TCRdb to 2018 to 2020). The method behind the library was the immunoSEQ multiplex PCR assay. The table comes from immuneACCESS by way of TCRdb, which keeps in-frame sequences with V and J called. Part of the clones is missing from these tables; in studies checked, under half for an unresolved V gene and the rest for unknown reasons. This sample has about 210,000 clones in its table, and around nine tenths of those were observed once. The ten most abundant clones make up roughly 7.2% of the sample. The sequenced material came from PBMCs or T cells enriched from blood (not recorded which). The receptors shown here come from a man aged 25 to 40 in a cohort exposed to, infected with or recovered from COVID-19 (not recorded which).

CDR3 protein: CASSRLLREGTKNIQYF. The DNA of the CDR3 is TGTGCCAGCAGCCGCCTCCTGCGGGAGGGAACCAAAAACATTCAGTACTTC. The V call is TRBV3-1 (or the pseudogene TRBV3-2), the J call TRBJ2-4; 9 nucleotides line up with TRBD2. The V gene end was trimmed by 4 bases and the J gene end by 2 bases; junction bases not matched to a gene: 9. Germline lookup yields CDR1 LGHDT and CDR2 YNNKEL (reference sequence). This CDR3 is 17 amino acids long.

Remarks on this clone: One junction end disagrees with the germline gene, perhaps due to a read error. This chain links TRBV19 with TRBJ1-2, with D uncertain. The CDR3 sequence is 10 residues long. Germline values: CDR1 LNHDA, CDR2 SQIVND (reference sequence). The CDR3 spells CASGPGRSSF. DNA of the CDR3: TGTGCCAGTGGTCCGGGAAGGTCGTCCTTC.

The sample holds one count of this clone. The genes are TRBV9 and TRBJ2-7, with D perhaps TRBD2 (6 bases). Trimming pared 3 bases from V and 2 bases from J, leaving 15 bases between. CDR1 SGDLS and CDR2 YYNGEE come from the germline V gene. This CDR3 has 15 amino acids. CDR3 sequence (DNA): TGTGCCAGCAGCGCCGGGGAGGCAGCAACCTACGAGCAGTACTTC. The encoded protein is CASSAGEAATYEQYF.

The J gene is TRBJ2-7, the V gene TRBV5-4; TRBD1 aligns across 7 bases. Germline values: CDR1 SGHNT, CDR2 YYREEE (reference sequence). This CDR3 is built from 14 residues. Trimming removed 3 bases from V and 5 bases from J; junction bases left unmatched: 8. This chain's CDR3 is CASSSTGQAHEQYF. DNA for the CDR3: TGTGCCAGCAGCTCTACAGGACAGGCCCACGAGCAGTACTTC.

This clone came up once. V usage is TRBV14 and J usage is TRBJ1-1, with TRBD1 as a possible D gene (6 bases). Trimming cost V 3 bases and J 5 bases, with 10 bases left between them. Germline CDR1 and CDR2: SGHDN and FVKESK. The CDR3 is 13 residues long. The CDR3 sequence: CASSHGRGTEAFF. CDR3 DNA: TGTGCCAGCAGCCACGGCAGGGGAACTGAAGCTTTCTTT. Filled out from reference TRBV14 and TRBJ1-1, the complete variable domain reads EAGVTQFPSHSVIEKGQTVTLRCDPISGHDNLYWYRRVMGKEIKFLLHFVKESKQDESGMPNNRFLAERTGGTYSTLKVQPAELEDSGVYFCASSHGRGTEAFFGQGTRLTVV.

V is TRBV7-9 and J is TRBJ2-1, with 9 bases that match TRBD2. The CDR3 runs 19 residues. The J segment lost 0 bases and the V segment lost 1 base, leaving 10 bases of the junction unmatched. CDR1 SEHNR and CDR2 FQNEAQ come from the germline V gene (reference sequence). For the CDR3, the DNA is TGTGCCAGCAGCTTAGTCGCGGGAGGGCCCTCAAGCTCCTACAATGAGCAGTTCTTC. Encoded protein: CASSLVAGGPSSSYNEQFF.

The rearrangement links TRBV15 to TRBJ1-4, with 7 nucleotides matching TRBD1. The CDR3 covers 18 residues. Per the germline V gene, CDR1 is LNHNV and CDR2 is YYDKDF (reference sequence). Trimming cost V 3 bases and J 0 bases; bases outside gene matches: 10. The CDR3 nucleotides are TGTGCCACCAGCAGGAGGGGGACAGCAGTTGCAACTAATGAAAAACTGTTTTTT. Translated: CATSRRGTAVATNEKLFF.

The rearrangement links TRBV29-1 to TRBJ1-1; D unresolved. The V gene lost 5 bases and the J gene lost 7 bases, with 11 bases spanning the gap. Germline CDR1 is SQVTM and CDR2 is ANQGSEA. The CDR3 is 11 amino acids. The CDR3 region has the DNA TGCAGCGTTATTTCTTCCGTTGAAGCTTTCTTT. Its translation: CSVISSVEAFF.

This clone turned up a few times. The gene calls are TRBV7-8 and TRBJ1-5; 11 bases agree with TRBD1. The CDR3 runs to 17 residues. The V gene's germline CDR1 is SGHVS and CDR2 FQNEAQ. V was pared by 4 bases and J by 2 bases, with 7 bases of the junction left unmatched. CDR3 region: CASSSGQGARGNQPQHF. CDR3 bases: TGTGCCAGCAGCTCCGGACAGGGGGCTAGGGGCAATCAGCCCCAGCATTTT.

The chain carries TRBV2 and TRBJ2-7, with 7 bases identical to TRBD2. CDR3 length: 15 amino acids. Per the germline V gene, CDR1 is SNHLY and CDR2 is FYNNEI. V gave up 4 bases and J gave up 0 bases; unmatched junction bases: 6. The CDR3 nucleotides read TGTGCCAGCAGTGTCGAAGCGGGATACTCCTACGAGCAGTACTTC. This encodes CASSVEAGYSYEQYF.

CDR3 sequence reads: CASRLAGASNTDTQYF. CDR3 in DNA: TGTGCCAGCAGGCTAGCGGGCGCCTCGAACACAGATACGCAGTATTTT. The chain links TRBV11-2 to TRBJ2-3, with TRBD2 identical over 8 bases. Germline loops: CDR1 SGHAT, CDR2 FQNNGV. This CDR3 is built from 16 residues. With 6 bases clipped from V and 2 bases from J, the junction kept 10 bases outside the gene matches.

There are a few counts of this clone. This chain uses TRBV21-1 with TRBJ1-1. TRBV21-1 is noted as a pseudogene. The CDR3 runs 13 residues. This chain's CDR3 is CARRGLTNTEAFF. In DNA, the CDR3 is TGTGCCAGGAGGGGACTGACGAACACTGAAGCTTTCTTT.

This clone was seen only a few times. The CDR3 DNA is TGTGCCAGCAGTCCCAGACAGGGGCACTCTGGAAACACCATATATTTT. Amino acid sequence: CASSPRQGHSGNTIYF. The chain carries TRBV28 and TRBJ1-3, with 8 nucleotides matching TRBD1. CDR3 length: 16 amino acids. Germline loops: CDR1 MDHEN, CDR2 SYDVKM. The V segment lost 5 bases and the J segment 0 bases; nucleotides outside the gene matches: 6.

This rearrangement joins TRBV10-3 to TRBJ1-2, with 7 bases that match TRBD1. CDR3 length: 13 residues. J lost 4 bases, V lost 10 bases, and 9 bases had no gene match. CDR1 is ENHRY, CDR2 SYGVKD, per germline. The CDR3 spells CATRGQDTYGYTF. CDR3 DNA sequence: TGTGCCACTCGCGGACAGGACACCTATGGCTACACCTTC.